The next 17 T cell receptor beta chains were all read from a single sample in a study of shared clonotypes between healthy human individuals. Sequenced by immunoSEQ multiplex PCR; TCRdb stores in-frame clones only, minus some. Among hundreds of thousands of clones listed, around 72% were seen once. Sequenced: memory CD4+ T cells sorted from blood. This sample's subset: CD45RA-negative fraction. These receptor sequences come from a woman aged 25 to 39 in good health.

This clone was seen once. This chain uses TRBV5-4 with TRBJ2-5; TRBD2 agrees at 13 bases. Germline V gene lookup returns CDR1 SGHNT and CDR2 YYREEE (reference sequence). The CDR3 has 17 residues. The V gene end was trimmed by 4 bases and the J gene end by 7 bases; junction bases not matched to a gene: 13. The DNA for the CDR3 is TGTGCCAGCAGCGGGACTAGCGGGATGGGCACGGTTGGGACCCAGTACTTC. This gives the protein CASSGTSGMGTVGTQYF.

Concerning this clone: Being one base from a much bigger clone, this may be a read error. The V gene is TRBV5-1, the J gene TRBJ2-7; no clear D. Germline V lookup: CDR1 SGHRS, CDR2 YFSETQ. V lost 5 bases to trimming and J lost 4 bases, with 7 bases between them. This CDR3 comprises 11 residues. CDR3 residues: CASSEGYEQYF. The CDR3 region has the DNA TGCGCCAGCAGTGAAGGGTACGAGCAGTACTTC.

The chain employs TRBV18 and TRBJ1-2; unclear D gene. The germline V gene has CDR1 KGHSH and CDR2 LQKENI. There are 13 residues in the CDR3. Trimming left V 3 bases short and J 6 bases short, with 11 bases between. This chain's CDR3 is CASSPEGLDGYTF. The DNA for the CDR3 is TGTGCCAGCTCACCTGAGGGTTTGGATGGCTACACCTTC.

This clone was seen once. In nucleotides, the CDR3 is TGTGCCAGCTCACCGGGACTAGAGAACGAGCAGTACTTC. Translation gives CASSPGLENEQYF. This chain links TRBV18 with TRBJ2-7; TRBD2 matches at 8 bases. The V segment lost 3 bases and the J segment 5 bases; nucleotides outside the gene matches: 3. This CDR3 has 13 amino acids. From germline, CDR1 is KGHSH and CDR2 LQKENI.

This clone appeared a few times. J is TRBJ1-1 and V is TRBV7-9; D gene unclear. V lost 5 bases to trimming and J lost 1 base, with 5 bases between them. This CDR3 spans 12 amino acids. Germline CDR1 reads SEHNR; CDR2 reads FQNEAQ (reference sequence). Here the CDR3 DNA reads TGTGCCAGCAGCAAGACGAACACTGAAGCTTTCTTT. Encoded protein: CASSKTNTEAFF.

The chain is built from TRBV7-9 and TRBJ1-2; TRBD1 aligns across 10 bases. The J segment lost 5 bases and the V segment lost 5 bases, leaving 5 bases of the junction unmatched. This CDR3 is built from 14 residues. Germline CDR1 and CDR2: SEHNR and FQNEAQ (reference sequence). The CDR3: CASSPRGQGYGYTF. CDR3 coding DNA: TGTGCCAGCAGCCCGCGGGGACAGGGGTATGGCTACACCTTC.

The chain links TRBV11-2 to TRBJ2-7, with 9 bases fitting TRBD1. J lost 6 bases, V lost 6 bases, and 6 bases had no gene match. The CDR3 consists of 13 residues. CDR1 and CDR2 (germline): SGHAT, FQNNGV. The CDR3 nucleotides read TGTGCCAGCAGTTCCCGGGGACAGGGCGAGCAGTACTTC. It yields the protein CASSSRGQGEQYF.

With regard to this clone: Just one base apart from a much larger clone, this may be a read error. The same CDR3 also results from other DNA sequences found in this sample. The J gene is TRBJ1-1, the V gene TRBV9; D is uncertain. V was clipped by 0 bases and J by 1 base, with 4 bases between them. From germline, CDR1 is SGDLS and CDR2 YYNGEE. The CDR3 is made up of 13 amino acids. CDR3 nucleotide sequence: TGTGCCAGCAGCGTAGGACCGAACACTGAAGCTTTCTTT. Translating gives CASSVGPNTEAFF.

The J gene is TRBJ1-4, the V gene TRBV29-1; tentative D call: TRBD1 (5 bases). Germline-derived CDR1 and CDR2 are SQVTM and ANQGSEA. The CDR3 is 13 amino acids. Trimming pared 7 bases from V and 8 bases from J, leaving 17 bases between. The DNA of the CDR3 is TGCAGCGCCCGGACACCAAGAGGGGAAAAACTGTTTTTT. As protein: CSARTPRGEKLFF.

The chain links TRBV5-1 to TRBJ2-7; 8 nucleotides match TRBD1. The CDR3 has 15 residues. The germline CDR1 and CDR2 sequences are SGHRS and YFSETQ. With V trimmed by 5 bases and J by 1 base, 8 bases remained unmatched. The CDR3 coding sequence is TGCGCCAGCAGACCCGGACAGGGTAAATCCTACGAGCAGTACTTC. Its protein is CASRPGQGKSYEQYF. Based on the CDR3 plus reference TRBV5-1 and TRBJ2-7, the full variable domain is KAGVTQTPRYLIKTRGQQVTLSCSPISGHRSVSWYQQTPGQGLQFLFEYFSETQRNKGNFPGRFSGRQFSNSRSEMNVSTLELGDSALYLCASRPGQGKSYEQYFGPGTRLTVT.

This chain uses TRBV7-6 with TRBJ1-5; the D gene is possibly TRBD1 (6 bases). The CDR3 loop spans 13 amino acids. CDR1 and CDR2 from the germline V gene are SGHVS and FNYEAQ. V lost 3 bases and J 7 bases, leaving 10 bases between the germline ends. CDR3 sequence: CASSFRRGQPQHF. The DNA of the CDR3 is TGTGCCAGCAGCTTCCGTAGGGGGCAGCCCCAGCATTTT.

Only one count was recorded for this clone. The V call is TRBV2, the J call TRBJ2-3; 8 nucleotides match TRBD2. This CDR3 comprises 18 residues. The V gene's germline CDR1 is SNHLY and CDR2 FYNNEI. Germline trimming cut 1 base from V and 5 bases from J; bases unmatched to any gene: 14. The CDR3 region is CASSEVLPAGEYLDTQYF. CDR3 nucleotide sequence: TGTGCCAGCAGTGAAGTTCTCCCAGCGGGAGAGTACTTAGATACGCAGTATTTT.

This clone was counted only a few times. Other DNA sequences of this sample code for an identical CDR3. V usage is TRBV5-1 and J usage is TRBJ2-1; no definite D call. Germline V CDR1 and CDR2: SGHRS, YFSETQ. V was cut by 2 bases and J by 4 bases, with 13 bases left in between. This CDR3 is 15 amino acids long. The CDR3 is CASSFSSGSYNEQFF. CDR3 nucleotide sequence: TGCGCCAGCAGCTTCTCATCCGGATCATACAATGAGCAGTTCTTC.

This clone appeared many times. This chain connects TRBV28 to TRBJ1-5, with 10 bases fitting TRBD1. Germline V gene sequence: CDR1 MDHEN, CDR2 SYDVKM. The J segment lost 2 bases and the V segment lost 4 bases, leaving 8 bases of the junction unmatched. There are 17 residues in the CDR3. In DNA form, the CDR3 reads TGTGCCAGCAGTTGGGACAGGGGTAATTATGGCAATCAGCCCCAGCATTTT. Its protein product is CASSWDRGNYGNQPQHF.

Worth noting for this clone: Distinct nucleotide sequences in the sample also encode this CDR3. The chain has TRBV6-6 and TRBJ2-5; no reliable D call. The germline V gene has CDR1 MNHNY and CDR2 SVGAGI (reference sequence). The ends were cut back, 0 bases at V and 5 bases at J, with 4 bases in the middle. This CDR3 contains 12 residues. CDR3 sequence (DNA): TGTGCCAGCAGTTACTCCTCGGAGACCCAGTACTTC. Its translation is CASSYSSETQYF.

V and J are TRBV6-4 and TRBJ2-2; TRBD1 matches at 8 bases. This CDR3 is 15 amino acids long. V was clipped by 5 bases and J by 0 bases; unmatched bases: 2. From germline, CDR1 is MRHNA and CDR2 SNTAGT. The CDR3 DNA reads TGTGCCAGCAGTCCACAGGGGGCGAACACCGGGGAGCTGTTTTTT. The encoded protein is CASSPQGANTGELFF.

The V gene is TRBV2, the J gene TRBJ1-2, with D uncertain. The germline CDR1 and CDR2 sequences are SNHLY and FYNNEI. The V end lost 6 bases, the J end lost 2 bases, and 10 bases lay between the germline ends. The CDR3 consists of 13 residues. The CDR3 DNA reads TGTGCCAGCAGGCAAGACGGGAACTATGGCTACACCTTC. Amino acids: CASRQDGNYGYTF. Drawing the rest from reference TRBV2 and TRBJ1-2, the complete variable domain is EPEVTQTPSHQVTQMGQEVILRCVPISNHLYFYWYRQILGQKVEFLVSFYNNEISEKSEIFDDQFSVERPDGSNFTLKIRSTKLEDSAMYFCASRQDGNYGYTFGSGTRLTVV.